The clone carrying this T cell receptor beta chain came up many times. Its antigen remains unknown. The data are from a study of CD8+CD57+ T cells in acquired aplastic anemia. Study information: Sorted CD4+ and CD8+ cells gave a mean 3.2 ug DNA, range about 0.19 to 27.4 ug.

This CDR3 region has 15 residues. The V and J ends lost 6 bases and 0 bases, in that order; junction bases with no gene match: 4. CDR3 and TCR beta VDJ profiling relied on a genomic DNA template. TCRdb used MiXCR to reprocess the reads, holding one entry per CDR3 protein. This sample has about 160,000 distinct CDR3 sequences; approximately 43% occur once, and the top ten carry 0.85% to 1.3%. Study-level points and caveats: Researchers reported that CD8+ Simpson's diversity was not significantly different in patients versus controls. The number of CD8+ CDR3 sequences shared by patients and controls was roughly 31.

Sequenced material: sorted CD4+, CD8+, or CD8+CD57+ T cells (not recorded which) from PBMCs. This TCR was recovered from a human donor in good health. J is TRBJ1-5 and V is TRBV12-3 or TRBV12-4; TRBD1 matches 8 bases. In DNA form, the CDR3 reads TGTGCCAGCAGGGGGACAGGTCCTAGCAATCAGCCCCAGCATTTT. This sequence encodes CASRGTGPSNQPQHF.